The 23 T cell receptor beta chains given below trace back to one sample, sequenced in a study of T cell responses to AZD1222 COVID-19 vaccine. Assay used: immunoSEQ multiplex PCR; TCRdb lists only in-frame clones, some missing. The sample lists some 110,000 clones; more than 75% were seen once. Sequencing was performed on peripheral blood, taken 28 days after the second dose of the MenACWY control vaccine. Receptors originate from an adult who received the MenACWY meningococcal vaccine as a control.

The chain carries TRBV5-8 and TRBJ2-2; D is uncertain. The CDR3 consists of 17 residues. Looked up from germline, CDR1 is SGHTS and CDR2 is YDEGEE. Between the trimmed V and J ends, which lost 0 bases and 9 bases, there was a span of 21 bases. This CDR3 reads CASSLAGFLEPGWELFF. The CDR3 region has the DNA TGTGCCAGCAGCTTGGCGGGTTTCTTGGAGCCGGGTTGGGAGCTGTTTTTT.

This clone was counted a single time. CDR3 nucleotide sequence: TGTGCCAGCAGCGAGGGAGGCTCCTACGAGCAGTACTTC. Translated: CASSEGGSYEQYF. The gene calls are TRBV9 and TRBJ2-7; D may be TRBD2 (6 bases). Per the germline V gene, CDR1 is SGDLS and CDR2 is YYNGEE. Trimming took off 3 bases at V and 0 bases at J, with 7 bases between the two ends. This CDR3 comprises 13 residues.

The chain uses TRBV28 and TRBJ2-7, with 8 bases aligning to TRBD2. The CDR3 loop spans 18 amino acids. J was trimmed by 7 bases and V by 2 bases; bases with no gene match: 19. CDR1 and CDR2 (germline): MDHEN, SYDVKM. The CDR3: CASSLTPTRGGAGWEQYF. The CDR3 bases are TGTGCCAGCAGTTTAACCCCGACCCGGGGGGGCGCGGGATGGGAGCAGTACTTC.

The rearrangement joins TRBV12-3 or TRBV12-4 to TRBJ1-1; 8 bases agree with TRBD1. V was clipped by 1 base and J by 6 bases; unmatched bases: 1. The CDR3 consists of 13 residues. The CDR3 DNA follows: TGTGCCAGCAGTTTAGACAGGGGGGCTGAAGCTTTCTTT. Protein: CASSLDRGAEAFF.

The genes are TRBV19 and TRBJ1-2; D gene ambiguous. Between the trimmed V and J ends, which lost 1 base and 4 bases, there was a span of 16 bases. The germline gives CDR1 LNHDA, CDR2 SQIVND (reference sequence). CDR3 length equals 16 residues. The CDR3 loop is CASSIGSPRLSYGYTF. In nucleotides, the CDR3 is TGTGCCAGTAGTATAGGGTCCCCAAGACTTAGCTATGGCTACACCTTC. The full variable domain, completed using reference TRBV19 and TRBJ1-2, is DGGITQSPKYLFRKEGQNVTLSCEQNLNHDAMYWYRQDPGQGLRLIYYSQIVNDFQKGDIAEGYSVSREKKESFPLTVTSAQKNPTAFYLCASSIGSPRLSYGYTFGSGTRLTVV.

The rearrangement joins TRBV23-1 to TRBJ1-3; possible D gene TRBD1, 6 bases. TRBV23-1 is an open reading frame whose function is uncertain. Trimming removed 0 bases at V and 1 base at J, with 7 bases between. The CDR3 contains 15 residues. The CDR3 here is CASSQSTGSGNTIYF. Written as DNA, the CDR3 is TGCGCCAGCAGTCAATCGACAGGATCTGGAAACACCATATATTTT.

The rearrangement links TRBV18 to TRBJ2-3; 8 bases match TRBD1. The germline gives CDR1 KGHSH, CDR2 LQKENI. The CDR3 contains 15 residues. The V and J ends lost 6 bases and 1 base, in that order; junction bases with no gene match: 6. CDR3 protein: CASSPTGVGTDTQYF. CDR3 coding DNA: TGTGCCAGCTCGCCGACAGGGGTGGGCACAGATACGCAGTATTTT.

The rearrangement links TRBV29-1 to TRBJ2-7; tentative D call: TRBD1 (5 bases). CDR1 is SQVTM and CDR2 is ANQGSEA in the germline V gene. V shed 5 bases and J shed 3 bases, with 17 bases lying between them. CDR3 length: 14 amino acids. This chain's CDR3 is CSVLRGDLGYEQYF. CDR3 DNA sequence: TGCAGCGTTCTTAGGGGCGATTTGGGCTACGAGCAGTACTTC.

V usage is TRBV19 and J usage is TRBJ1-3; a weak D match, TRBD1 (5 bases). Trimming shortened V by 5 bases and J by 0 bases, and 11 bases separated the two germline ends. The CDR3 totals 15 residues. From germline, CDR1 is LNHDA and CDR2 SQIVND (reference sequence). This chain's CDR3 is CASSEDTSSGNTIYF. In DNA, the CDR3 is TGTGCCAGTAGTGAGGACACGAGCTCTGGAAACACCATATATTTT.

The chain is built from TRBV28 and TRBJ2-7; 8 bases match TRBD1. Germline loops: CDR1 MDHEN, CDR2 SYDVKM. The CDR3 spans 14 residues. Unmatched junction bases numbered 5, after V lost 7 bases and J lost 0 bases. The CDR3 here is CASILDRASYEQYF. As DNA, the CDR3 is TGTGCCAGCATCTTGGACAGGGCCTCCTACGAGCAGTACTTC.

This rearrangement joins TRBV6-2 or TRBV6-3 to TRBJ1-1; D is perhaps TRBD1 (5 bases). CDR3 length: 15 residues. The V gene's germline CDR1 is MNHEY and CDR2 SVGEGT. Trimming shortened V by 5 bases and J by 1 base, and 14 bases separated the two germline ends. CDR3 protein: CASSQKGAQNTEAFF. CDR3 nucleotides: TGTGCCAGCAGTCAAAAAGGGGCTCAGAACACTGAAGCTTTCTTT.

As concerns this clone: One end of the junction does not line up with germline, which may come from a read error. The chain combines TRBV7-9 with TRBJ1-2; no clear D. CDR1 is SEHNR, CDR2 FQNEAQ, per germline (reference sequence). This CDR3 spans 10 amino acids. CDR3 bases: TGTGCCAGCAGCTTCGAAGACGGGAACTTC. It specifies CASSFEDGNF. Full variable domain (rest looked up from reference TRBV7-9 and TRBJ1-2): DTGVSQNPRHKITKRGQNVTFRCDPISEHNRLYWYRQTLGQGPEFLTYFQNEAQLEKSRLLSDRFSAERPKGSFSTLEIQRTEQGDSAMYLCASSFEDGNFGSGTRLTVV.

This chain connects TRBV12-3 or TRBV12-4 to TRBJ1-2, with TRBD1 identical over 8 bases. Trimming cost V 4 bases and J 8 bases; bases outside gene matches: 6. The CDR3 runs 13 residues. CDR3: CASSSDRGRGYTF. For the CDR3, the DNA is TGTGCCAGCAGTTCAGACAGGGGCCGGGGCTACACCTTC.

The chain combines TRBV5-8 with TRBJ2-1, with TRBD2 matching over 7 bases. CDR3 length equals 15 residues. V shed 4 bases and J 1 base; nucleotides not matched to a gene: 5. The germline gives CDR1 SGHTS, CDR2 YDEGEE. CDR3 protein: CASSSRGESYNEQFF. The CDR3 DNA is TGTGCCAGCAGCAGTCGGGGGGAGTCCTACAATGAGCAGTTCTTC.

The gene calls are TRBV6-2 or TRBV6-3 and TRBJ2-5, with 14 bases identical to TRBD2. This CDR3 contains 15 residues. Germline CDR1 reads MNHEY; CDR2 reads SVGEGT. Trimming cost V 7 bases and J 7 bases; bases outside gene matches: 8. Here the CDR3 reads CASIPHGLAGGTQYF. In nucleotides, the CDR3 is TGTGCCAGCATCCCACACGGACTAGCGGGGGGGACCCAGTACTTC.

V is TRBV14 and J is TRBJ2-3; weak D call: TRBD1 (5 bases). Trimming stripped 6 bases from V and 2 bases from J, with 12 bases between. This CDR3 comprises 14 residues. Germline assignment: CDR1 SGHDN and CDR2 FVKESK. The CDR3 coding sequence is TGTGCCAGCAGTCTAACAGGCTCCACAGATACGCAGTATTTT. As protein: CASSLTGSTDTQYF.

There are a few counts of this clone. The V call is TRBV5-8, the J call TRBJ1-5, with TRBD1 matching 10 bases. The V segment lost 4 bases and the J segment 6 bases; nucleotides outside the gene matches: 7. Germline V CDR1 and CDR2: SGHTS, YDEGEE. This CDR3 region has 15 residues. CDR3 sequence reads: CASSAGQGWVQPQHF. The CDR3, as DNA: TGTGCCAGCAGCGCGGGACAGGGGTGGGTTCAGCCCCAGCATTTT.

This sequence joins TRBV7-8 and TRBJ1-4; 8 bases line up with TRBD1. The CDR3 runs to 16 residues. The ends lost 2 bases at V and 2 bases at J; junction bases unmatched: 4. Per germline, CDR1 SGHVS and CDR2 FQNEAQ. CDR3 region: CASSLYRGTTNEKLFF. The CDR3 DNA is TGTGCCAGCAGCTTATACAGGGGGACTACTAATGAAAAACTGTTTTTT.

The chain combines TRBV13 with TRBJ2-5, with D uncertain. With 2 bases removed from V and 5 bases from J, the gap between germline ends came to 12 bases. This CDR3 has 14 residues. Germline V gene sequence: CDR1 PRHDT, CDR2 FYEKMQ (reference sequence). The CDR3 is CASSLIGPGETQYF. Written as DNA, the CDR3 is TGTGCCAGCAGCTTAATAGGTCCCGGGGAGACCCAGTACTTC. Based on the CDR3 plus reference TRBV13 and TRBJ2-5, the full variable domain is AAGVIQSPRHLIKEKRETATLKCYPIPRHDTVYWYQQGPGQDPQFLISFYEKMQSDKGSIPDRFSAQQFSDYHSELNMSSLELGDSALYFCASSLIGPGETQYFGPGTRLLVL.

This rearrangement joins TRBV28 to TRBJ1-2; 8 nucleotides agree with TRBD1. The CDR3 runs 14 residues. Looked up from germline, CDR1 is MDHEN and CDR2 is SYDVKM. V trimming: 6 bases; J trimming: 4 bases; junction bases outside the gene matches: 7. CDR3 region: CASRPTGAVYGYTF. CDR3 nucleotides: TGTGCCAGCAGGCCGACAGGGGCGGTCTATGGCTACACCTTC.

The rearrangement uses TRBV5-4 and TRBJ2-4; D gene unclear. The CDR3 spans 16 residues. Germline values: CDR1 SGHNT, CDR2 YYREEE (reference sequence). Trimming cost V 4 bases and J 1 base, with 15 bases left between them. The DNA for the CDR3 is TGTGCCAGCAGCACGCGGACGGGTCTCGCCAAAAACATTCAGTACTTC. This encodes CASSTRTGLAKNIQYF.

The rearrangement links TRBV5-1 to TRBJ2-7, with D perhaps being TRBD1 or TRBD2 (5 bases each). Looked up from germline, CDR1 is SGHRS and CDR2 is YFSETQ. Trimming took off 5 bases at V and 3 bases at J, with 15 bases between the two ends. The CDR3 spans 14 residues. The CDR3 DNA is TGCGCCAGCAGTAATCGAGGGGCGGACTACGAGCAGTACTTC. It translates to CASSNRGADYEQYF. Full variable domain (rest looked up from reference TRBV5-1 and TRBJ2-7): KAGVTQTPRYLIKTRGQQVTLSCSPISGHRSVSWYQQTPGQGLQFLFEYFSETQRNKGNFPGRFSGRQFSNSRSEMNVSTLELGDSALYLCASSNRGADYEQYFGPGTRLTVT.

This chain connects TRBV5-6 to TRBJ1-2; D gene unclear. The CDR3 contains 17 residues. V lost 3 bases to trimming and J lost 1 base, with 19 bases between them. CDR1 SGHDT and CDR2 YYEEEE come from the germline V gene. CDR3: CASSSTHGVGYNYGYTF. For the CDR3, the DNA is TGTGCCAGCAGCTCCACCCACGGGGTAGGGTATAACTATGGCTACACCTTC.